These T cell receptor beta chains were read from a single sample in a study of blood T cell repertoires in COVID-19. Sequenced by immunoSEQ multiplex PCR; TCRdb stores in-frame clones only, minus some. The table shows about 380,000 clones, with approximately 90% occurring only once. Material for sequencing was PBMCs or T cells enriched from blood (not recorded which). These receptors were obtained from a young woman who had recovered from COVID-19. Both conserved end residues are part of each CDR3. D genes are given only for firm matches. Clone size appears in some rows only: once, few, many, or a class for an expanded clone.

cdr3_length j_call v_call clone_size d_call cdr3_nt cdr3_aa
13 TRBJ1-1 TRBV5-4 NA NA TGTGCCAGCAGCTTTGAAGCGGATCGGGAAGCTTTCTTT CASSFEADREAFF
14 TRBJ2-3 TRBV15 NA NA TGTGCCACCAGCATCCGGGATTTCACAGATACGCAGTATTTT CATSIRDFTDTQYF
13 TRBJ1-2 TRBV30 NA NA TGTGCCTGGAGCGCAGGGGTTCTTAGCGGCTACACCTTC CAWSAGVLSGYTF
13 TRBJ1-2 TRBV7-9 NA NA TGTGCCAGCAGCTGGGACACATTCTATGGCTACACCTTC CASSWDTFYGYTF
17 TRBJ1-2 TRBV27 NA TRBD1 TGTGCCAGCGTCACGTCGGGACAGGGACAGGGGCTCTATGGCTACACCTTC CASVTSGQGQGLYGYTF
13 TRBJ1-5 TRBV5-4 NA NA TGTGCCAGCAGCTTGGGGCGGGATCAGCCCCAGCATTTT CASSLGRDQPQHF
13 TRBJ1-2 TRBV7-3 NA NA TGTGCCAGCAGCCAACAGGGAGACTATGGCTACACCTTC CASSQQGDYGYTF
16 TRBJ2-3 TRBV4-2 NA NA TGTGCCAGCAGCCCTGGTGCGGGGGCCTCCACAGATACGCAGTATTTT CASSPGAGASTDTQYF
13 TRBJ1-2 TRBV6-5 once NA TGTGCCAGCAGTTACTCTGGGGGCGATGGCTACACCTTC CASSYSGGDGYTF
15 TRBJ1-2 TRBV5-5 few TRBD1 TGTGCCAGCAGCGCATCCGGGACAGGGGTTTTTGGCTACACCTTC CASSASGTGVFGYTF
14 TRBJ2-7 TRBV10-1 once TRBD1 TGCGCCAGCAGTGAGGGACAGGGTGGCTACGAGCAGTACTTC CASSEGQGGYEQYF
14 TRBJ2-1 TRBV12-5 NA NA TGTGCTAGTGGTTTGGCAGACAGCAAGCGCGAGCAGTTCTTC CASGLADSKREQFF
16 TRBJ2-3 TRBV5-4 NA TRBD2 TGTGCCAGCAGCCCGGGACTAGCGGGGTTCACAGATACGCAGTATTTT CASSPGLAGFTDTQYF
13 TRBJ2-1 TRBV5-1 NA TRBD2 TGCGCCAGCGATAGCGGGGGGCGCGGTGAGCAGTTCTTC CASDSGGRGEQFF
16 TRBJ2-7 TRBV4-1 NA TRBD2 TGCGCCAGCAGCCAAGTGACTAGCGGGGGCTCCTACGAGCAGTACTTC CASSQVTSGGSYEQYF
12 TRBJ2-1 TRBV5-6 NA NA TGTGCCAGCAGCTGGGACTTCTATGAGCAGTTCTTC CASSWDFYEQFF
17 TRBJ2-7 TRBV3-1/TRBV3-2 NA TRBD2 TGTGCCAGCAGCCAAGATTGGCTAGCGGGGGGTTTCGACGAGCAGTACTTC CASSQDWLAGGFDEQYF
15 TRBJ2-3 TRBV6-5 NA TRBD2 TGTGCCAGCAGCCTACTAGCGGCTAGCACAGATACGCAGTATTTT CASSLLAASTDTQYF
14 TRBJ1-2 TRBV19 few NA TGTGCCAGTAGTATAGGAGGCGGTTATTATGGCTACACCTTC CASSIGGGYYGYTF
13 TRBJ1-2 TRBV10-3 NA TRBD1 TGTGCCATCGACAGGGGGCCTAACTATGGCTACACCTTC CAIDRGPNYGYTF
9 TRBJ1-2 TRBV20-1 few NA TGCAGTGCTAAGCCCGGCTACACCTTC CSAKPGYTF
18 TRBJ1-5 TRBV19 NA TRBD1 TGTGCCAGTAGTATGAGGGGGACAGGGGTTGGAAGCAATCAGCCCCAGCATTTT CASSMRGTGVGSNQPQHF
15 TRBJ1-1 TRBV3-1/TRBV3-2 NA TRBD1 TGTGCCAGCAGCCAGCGGACAGGCCCGAACACTGAAGCTTTCTTT CASSQRTGPNTEAFF
16 TRBJ1-3 TRBV5-8 few TRBD1 TGTGCCAGCAGCTTGGGGACAGGACGCTCTGGAAACACCATATATTTT CASSLGTGRSGNTIYF